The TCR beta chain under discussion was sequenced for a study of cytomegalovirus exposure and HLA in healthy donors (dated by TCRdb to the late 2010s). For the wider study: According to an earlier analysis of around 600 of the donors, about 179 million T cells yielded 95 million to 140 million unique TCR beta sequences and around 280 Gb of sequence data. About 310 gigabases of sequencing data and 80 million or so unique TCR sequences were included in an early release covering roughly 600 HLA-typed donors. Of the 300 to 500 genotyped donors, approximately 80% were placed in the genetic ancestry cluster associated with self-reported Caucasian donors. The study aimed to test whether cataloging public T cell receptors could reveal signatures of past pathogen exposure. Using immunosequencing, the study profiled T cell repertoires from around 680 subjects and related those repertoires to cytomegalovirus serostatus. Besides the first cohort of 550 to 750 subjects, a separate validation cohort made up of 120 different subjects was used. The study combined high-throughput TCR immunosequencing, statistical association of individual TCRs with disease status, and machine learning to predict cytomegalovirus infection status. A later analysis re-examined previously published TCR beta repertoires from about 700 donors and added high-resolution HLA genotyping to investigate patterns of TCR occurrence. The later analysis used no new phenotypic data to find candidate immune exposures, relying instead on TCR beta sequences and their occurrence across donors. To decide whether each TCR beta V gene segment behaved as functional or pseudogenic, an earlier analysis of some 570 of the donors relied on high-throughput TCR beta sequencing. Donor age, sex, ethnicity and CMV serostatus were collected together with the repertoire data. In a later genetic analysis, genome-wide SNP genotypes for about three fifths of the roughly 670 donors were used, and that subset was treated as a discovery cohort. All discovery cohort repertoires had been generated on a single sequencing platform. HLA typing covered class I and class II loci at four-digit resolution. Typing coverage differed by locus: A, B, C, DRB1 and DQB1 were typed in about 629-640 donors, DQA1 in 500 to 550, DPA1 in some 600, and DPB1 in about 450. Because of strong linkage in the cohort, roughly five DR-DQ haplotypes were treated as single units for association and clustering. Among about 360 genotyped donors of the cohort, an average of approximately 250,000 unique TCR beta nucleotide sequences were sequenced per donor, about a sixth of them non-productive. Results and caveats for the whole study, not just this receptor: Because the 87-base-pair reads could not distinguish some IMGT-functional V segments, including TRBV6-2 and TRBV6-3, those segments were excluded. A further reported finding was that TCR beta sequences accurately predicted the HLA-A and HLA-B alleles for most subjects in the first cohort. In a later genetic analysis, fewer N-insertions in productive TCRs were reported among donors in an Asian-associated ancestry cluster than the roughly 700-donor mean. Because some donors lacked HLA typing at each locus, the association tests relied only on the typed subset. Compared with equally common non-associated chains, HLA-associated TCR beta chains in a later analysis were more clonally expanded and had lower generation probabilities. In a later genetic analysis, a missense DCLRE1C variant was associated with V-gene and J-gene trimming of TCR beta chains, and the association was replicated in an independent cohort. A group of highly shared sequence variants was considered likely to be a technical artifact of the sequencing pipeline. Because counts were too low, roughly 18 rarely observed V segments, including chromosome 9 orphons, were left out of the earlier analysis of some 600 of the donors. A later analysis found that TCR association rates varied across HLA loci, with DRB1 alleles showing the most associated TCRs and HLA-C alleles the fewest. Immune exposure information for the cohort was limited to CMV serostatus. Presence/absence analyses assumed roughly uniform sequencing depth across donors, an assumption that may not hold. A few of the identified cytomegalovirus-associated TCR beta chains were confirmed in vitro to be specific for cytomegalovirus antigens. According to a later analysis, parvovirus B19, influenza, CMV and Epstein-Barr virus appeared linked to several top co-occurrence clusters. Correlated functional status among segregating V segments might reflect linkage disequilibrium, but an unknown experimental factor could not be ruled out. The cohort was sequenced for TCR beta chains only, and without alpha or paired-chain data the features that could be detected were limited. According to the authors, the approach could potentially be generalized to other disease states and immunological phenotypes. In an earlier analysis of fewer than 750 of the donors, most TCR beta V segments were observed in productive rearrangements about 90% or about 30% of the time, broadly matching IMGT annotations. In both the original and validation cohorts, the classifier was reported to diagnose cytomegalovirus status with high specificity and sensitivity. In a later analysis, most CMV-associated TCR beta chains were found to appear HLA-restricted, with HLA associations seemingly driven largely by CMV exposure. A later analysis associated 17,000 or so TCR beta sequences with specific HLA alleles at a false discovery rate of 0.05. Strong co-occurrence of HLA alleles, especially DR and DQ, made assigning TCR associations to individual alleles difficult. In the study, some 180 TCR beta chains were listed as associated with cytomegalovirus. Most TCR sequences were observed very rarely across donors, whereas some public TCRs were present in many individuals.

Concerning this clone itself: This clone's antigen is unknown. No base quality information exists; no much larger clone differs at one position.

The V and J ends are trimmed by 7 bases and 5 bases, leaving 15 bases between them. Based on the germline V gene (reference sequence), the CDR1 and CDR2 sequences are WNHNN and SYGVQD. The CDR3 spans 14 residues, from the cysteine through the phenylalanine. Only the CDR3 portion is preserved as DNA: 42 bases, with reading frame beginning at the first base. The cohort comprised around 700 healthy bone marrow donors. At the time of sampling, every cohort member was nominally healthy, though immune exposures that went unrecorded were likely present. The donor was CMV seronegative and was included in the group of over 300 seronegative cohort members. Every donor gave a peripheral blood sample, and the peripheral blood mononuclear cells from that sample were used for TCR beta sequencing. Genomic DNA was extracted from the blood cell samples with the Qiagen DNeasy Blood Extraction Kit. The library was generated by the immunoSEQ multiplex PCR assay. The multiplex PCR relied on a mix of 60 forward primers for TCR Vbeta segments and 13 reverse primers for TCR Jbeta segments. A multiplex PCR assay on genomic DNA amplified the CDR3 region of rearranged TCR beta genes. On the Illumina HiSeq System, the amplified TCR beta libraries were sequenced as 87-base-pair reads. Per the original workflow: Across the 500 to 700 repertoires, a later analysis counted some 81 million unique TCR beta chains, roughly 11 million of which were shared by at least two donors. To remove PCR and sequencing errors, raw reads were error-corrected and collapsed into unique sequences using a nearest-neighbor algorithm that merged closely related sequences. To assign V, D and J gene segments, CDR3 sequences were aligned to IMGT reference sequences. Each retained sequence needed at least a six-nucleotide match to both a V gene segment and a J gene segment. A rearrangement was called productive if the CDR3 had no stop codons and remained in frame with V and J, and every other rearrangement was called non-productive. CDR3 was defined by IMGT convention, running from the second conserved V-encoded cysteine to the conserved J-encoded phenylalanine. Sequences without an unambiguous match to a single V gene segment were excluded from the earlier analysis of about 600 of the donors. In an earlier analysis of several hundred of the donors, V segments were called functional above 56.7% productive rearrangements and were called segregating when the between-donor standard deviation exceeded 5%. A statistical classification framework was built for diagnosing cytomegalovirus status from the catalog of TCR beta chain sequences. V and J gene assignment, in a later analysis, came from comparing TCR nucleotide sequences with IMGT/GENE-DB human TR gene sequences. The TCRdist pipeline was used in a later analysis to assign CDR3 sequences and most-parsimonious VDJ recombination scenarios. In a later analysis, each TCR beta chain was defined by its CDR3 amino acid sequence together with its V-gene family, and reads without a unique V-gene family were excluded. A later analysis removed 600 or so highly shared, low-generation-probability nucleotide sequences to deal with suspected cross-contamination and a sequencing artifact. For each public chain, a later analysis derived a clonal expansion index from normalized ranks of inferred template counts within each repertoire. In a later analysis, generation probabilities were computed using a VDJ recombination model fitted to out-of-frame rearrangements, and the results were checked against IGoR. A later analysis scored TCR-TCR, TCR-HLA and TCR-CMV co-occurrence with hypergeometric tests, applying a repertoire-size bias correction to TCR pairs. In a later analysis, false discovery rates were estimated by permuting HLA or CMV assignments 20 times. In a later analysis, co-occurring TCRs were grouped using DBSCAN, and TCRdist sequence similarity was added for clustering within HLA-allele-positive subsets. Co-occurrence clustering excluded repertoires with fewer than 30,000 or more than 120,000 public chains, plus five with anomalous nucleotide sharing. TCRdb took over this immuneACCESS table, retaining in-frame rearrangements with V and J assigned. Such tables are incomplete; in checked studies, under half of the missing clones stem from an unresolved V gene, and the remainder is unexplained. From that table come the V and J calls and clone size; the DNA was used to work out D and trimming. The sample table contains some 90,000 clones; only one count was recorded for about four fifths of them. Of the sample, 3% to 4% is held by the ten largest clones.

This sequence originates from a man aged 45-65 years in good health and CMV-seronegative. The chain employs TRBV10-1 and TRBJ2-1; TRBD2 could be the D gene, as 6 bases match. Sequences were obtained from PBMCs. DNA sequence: TGCGCCAGCAATACGGGGGATAGCGACAATGAGCAGTTCTTC. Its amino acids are CASNTGDSDNEQFF.